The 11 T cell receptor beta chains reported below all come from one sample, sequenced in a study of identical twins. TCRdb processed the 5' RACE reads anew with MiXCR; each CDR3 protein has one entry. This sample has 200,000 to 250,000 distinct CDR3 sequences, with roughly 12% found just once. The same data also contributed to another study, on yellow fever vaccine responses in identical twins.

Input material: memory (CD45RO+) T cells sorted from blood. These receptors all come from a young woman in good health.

DNA of the CDR3: TGTGCCATCAGAGAAGAGACAGGGATCTATGGCTACACCTTC. Residues: CAIREETGIYGYTF. This chain uses TRBV10-3 with TRBJ1-2, with 7 bases that match TRBD1. Per germline, CDR1 ENHRY and CDR2 SYGVKD. CDR3 size: 14 residues. V trimming: 6 bases; J trimming: 4 bases; junction bases outside the gene matches: 8.

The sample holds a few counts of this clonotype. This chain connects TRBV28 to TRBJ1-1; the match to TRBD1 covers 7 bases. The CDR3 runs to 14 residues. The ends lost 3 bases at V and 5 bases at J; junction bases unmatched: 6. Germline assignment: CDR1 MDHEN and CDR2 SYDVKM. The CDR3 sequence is CASSFTRGRTEAFF. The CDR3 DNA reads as TGTGCCAGCAGTTTTACAAGGGGGCGGACTGAAGCTTTCTTT.

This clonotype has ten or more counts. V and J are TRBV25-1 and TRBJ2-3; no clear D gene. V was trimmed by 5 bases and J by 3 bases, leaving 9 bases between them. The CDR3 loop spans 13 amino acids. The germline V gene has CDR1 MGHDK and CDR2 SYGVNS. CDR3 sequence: CASSIPGTDTQYF. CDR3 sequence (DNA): TGTGCCAGCAGTATCCCTGGGACAGATACGCAGTATTTT.

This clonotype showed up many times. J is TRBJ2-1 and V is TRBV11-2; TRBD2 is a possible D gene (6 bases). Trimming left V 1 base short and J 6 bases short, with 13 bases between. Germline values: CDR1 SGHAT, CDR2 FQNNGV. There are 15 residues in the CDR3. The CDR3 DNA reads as TGTGCCAGCAGCTTAGTTCTTGGGGGGATCAATGAGCAGTTCTTC. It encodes CASSLVLGGINEQFF.

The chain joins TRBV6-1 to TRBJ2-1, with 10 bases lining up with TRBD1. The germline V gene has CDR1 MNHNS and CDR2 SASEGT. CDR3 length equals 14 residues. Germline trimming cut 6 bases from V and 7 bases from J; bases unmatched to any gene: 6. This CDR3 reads CASRSLGQGNEQFF. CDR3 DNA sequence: TGTGCCAGCAGATCCTTGGGACAGGGGAATGAGCAGTTCTTC.

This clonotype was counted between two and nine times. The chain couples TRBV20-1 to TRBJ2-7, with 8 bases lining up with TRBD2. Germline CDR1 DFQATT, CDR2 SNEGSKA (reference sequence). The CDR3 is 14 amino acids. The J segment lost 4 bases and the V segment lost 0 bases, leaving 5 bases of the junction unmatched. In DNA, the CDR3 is TGCAGTGCTAGAGATCCGGGGGGGCCTTACGAGCAGTACTTC. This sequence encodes CSARDPGGPYEQYF.

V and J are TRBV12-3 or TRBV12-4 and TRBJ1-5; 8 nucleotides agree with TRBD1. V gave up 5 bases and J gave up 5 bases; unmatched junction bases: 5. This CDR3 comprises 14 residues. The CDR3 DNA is TGTGCCAGCAGTCGGGGACAGGCGGATCAGCCCCAGCATTTT. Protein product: CASSRGQADQPQHF.

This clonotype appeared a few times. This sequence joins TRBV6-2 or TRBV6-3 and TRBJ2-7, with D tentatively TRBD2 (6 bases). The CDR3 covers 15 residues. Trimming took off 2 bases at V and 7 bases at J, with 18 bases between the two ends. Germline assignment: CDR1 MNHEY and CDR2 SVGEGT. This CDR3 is CASSYGGTDQEEQYF. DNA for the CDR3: TGTGCCAGCAGTTACGGGGGGACCGACCAGGAGGAGCAGTACTTC.

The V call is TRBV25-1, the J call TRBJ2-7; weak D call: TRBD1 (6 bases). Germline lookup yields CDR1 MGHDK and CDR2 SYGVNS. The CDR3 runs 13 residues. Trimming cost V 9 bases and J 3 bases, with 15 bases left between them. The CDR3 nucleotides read TGTGCCAGTAAGGACAGCTTAGTCTACGAGCAGTACTTC. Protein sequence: CASKDSLVYEQYF.

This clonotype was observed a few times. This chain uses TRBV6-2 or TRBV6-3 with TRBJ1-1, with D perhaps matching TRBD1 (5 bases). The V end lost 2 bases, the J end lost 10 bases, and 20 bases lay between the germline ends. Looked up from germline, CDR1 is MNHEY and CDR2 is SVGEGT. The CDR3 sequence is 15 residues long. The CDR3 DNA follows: TGTGCCAGCAGTTACCACATGACAGAAGCGGTTAGAGCTTTCTTT. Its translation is CASSYHMTEAVRAFF.

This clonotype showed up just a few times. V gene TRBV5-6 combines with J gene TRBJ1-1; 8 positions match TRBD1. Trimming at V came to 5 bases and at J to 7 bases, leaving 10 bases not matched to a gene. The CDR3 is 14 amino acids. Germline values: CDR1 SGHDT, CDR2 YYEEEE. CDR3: CASRPLTGAGEAFF. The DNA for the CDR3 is TGTGCCAGCAGACCTCTGACAGGGGCCGGTGAAGCTTTCTTT.